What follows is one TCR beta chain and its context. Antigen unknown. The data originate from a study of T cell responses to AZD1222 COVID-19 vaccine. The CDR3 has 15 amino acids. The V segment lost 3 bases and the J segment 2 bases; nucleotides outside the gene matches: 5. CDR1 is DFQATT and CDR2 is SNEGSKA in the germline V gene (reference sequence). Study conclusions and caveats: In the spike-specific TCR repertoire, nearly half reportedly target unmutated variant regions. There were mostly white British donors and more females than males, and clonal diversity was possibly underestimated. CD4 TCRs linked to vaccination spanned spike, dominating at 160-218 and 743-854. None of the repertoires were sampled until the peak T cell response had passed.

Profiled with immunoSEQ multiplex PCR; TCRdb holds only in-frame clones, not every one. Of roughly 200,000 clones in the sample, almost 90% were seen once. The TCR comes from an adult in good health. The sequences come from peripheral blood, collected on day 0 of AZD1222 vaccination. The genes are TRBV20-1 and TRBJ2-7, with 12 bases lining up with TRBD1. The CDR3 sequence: CSASGGTGGTYEQYF. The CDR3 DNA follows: TGCAGTGCTAGTGGCGGGACAGGGGGCACCTACGAGCAGTACTTC.